These 21 T cell receptor beta chains share one sample of origin, sequenced in a study of cytomegalovirus exposure and HLA in healthy donors. 60 Vbeta and 13 Jbeta primers were used in PCR. Profiled with immunoSEQ multiplex PCR; TCRdb holds only in-frame clones, not every one. Of about 170,000 clones in the sample, around 74% were seen once. Sample: PBMCs. These receptors were collected from a female donor in good health and CMV-seronegative.

V gene TRBV27 combines with J gene TRBJ1-2, with D hard to call. Germline assignment: CDR1 MNHEY and CDR2 SMNVEV (reference sequence). The CDR3 length is 12 residues. The CDR3 DNA reads TGTGCAACGTCGGGAGGGCCCTATGGCTACACCTTC. Amino acid sequence: CATSGGPYGYTF.

The genes are TRBV25-1 and TRBJ1-2; D possibly corresponds to TRBD1 (5 bases). V gave up 6 bases and J gave up 6 bases, with 8 bases separating them. Germline V gene sequence: CDR1 MGHDK, CDR2 SYGVNS. The CDR3 has 11 amino acids. CDR3 nucleotide sequence: TGTGCCAGCAGCGGGGGGGATGGCTACACCTTC. Protein sequence: CASSGGDGYTF.

In this sample, this clone turned up once. The chain joins TRBV5-6 to TRBJ1-1, with 11 bases that match TRBD1. This CDR3 spans 13 amino acids. Looked up from germline, CDR1 is SGHDT and CDR2 is YYEEEE. V gave up 3 bases and J gave up 6 bases; unmatched junction bases: 1. The DNA for the CDR3 is TGTGCCAGCAGCTCGGGACAGGGGGCTGAAGCTTTCTTT. Its translation: CASSSGQGAEAFF.

The chain has TRBV30 and TRBJ1-5; 7 nucleotides agree with TRBD1. Germline values: CDR1 GTSNPN, CDR2 SVGIG (reference sequence). Trimming took 1 base from V and 6 from J; bases not matched to a gene: 3. The CDR3 spans 13 residues. The CDR3 loop reads CAWSDRGSQPQHF. The DNA of the CDR3 is TGTGCCTGGAGTGACAGGGGAAGTCAGCCCCAGCATTTT.

V and J are TRBV7-3 and TRBJ1-3; no firm D call. Trimming cost V 5 bases and J 2 bases, with 10 bases left between them. CDR1 SGHTA and CDR2 FQGTGA come from the germline V gene. The CDR3 covers 14 residues. The CDR3 coding sequence is TGTGCCAGCAGCCTCGGGAGGCCTGGAAACACCATATATTTT. It translates to CASSLGRPGNTIYF.

This rearrangement joins TRBV7-2 to TRBJ2-1; weak D call: TRBD2 (5 bases). Trimming took 4 bases from V and 12 from J, leaving 16 bases between them. The CDR3 is 13 residues long. Germline CDR1 reads SGHTA; CDR2 reads FQGNSA. The CDR3 protein is CASSSPLRGRQFF. The CDR3, as DNA: TGTGCCAGCAGCTCACCTCTTAGAGGGCGGCAGTTCTTC.

This chain links TRBV7-3 with TRBJ2-3; D is ambiguous. V was pared by 5 bases and J by 2 bases, with 5 bases between. The CDR3 spans 12 residues. In germline, CDR1 is SGHTA, CDR2 FQGTGA. CDR3 in DNA: TGTGCCAGCAGCCCAAACACAGATACGCAGTATTTT. Translating it yields CASSPNTDTQYF. The full variable domain, with the rest looked up from reference TRBV7-3 and TRBJ2-3, is GAGVSQTPSNKVTEKGKYVELRCDPISGHTALYWYRQSLGQGPEFLIYFQGTGAADDSGLPNDRFFAVRPEGSVSTLKIQRTERGDSAVYLCASSPNTDTQYFGPGTRLTVL.

This clone was seen a single time. This chain uses TRBV5-1 with TRBJ1-1; D call uncertain. The V gene lost 2 bases and the J gene lost 0 bases, with 8 bases spanning the gap. Germline CDR1 SGHRS, CDR2 YFSETQ. The length of the CDR3 is 14 residues. Written as DNA, the CDR3 is TGCGCCAGCAGCTTCGAGATCCTGAACACTGAAGCTTTCTTT. It specifies CASSFEILNTEAFF.

Points on this clone: The conserved phenylalanine or tryptophan is not found at the CDR3 terminus, so this likely reflects a read error. The DNA is omitted, as the CDR3 cannot be located on it reliably, and the CDR3 follows TCRdb's listing. This CDR3 reads CASSHRDG. The chain has TRBV21-1 and TRBJ1-1; the D call in the table, TRBD1, was not verified against the DNA. TRBV21-1 is labeled a pseudogene. The length of the CDR3 is 8 amino acids, counting both ends.

V usage is TRBV4-1 and J usage is TRBJ2-7, with 14 bases lining up with TRBD2. The CDR3 extends over 19 amino acids. Germline V gene sequence: CDR1 MGHRA, CDR2 YSYEKL. The J segment lost 0 bases and the V segment lost 5 bases, leaving 12 bases of the junction unmatched. CDR3 nucleotides: TGCGCCAGCAGCACCCGCGAGACTAGCGGGGGGGTGAGCTCCTACGAGCAGTACTTC. This encodes CASSTRETSGGVSSYEQYF.

The CDR3 spells CASSQGRNEKLFF. As DNA, the CDR3 is TGTGCCAGCAGTCAGGGGAGAAATGAAAAACTGTTTTTT. The V and J genes are TRBV6-1 and TRBJ1-4; tentative D call: TRBD1 (6 bases). Trimming pared 5 bases from V and 5 bases from J, leaving 9 bases between. The germline V gene has CDR1 MNHNS and CDR2 SASEGT. The CDR3 has 13 residues.

The rearrangement joins TRBV14 to TRBJ2-3; 8 bases match TRBD2. Trimming took 0 bases from V and 6 from J; bases not matched to a gene: 11. The CDR3 length is 17 residues. The germline CDR1 and CDR2 sequences are SGHDN and FVKESK. The chain's CDR3 is CASSQDRGVSGTDTQYF. The CDR3 DNA follows: TGTGCCAGCAGCCAAGATAGAGGGGTTAGCGGGACGGATACGCAGTATTTT.

The chain carries TRBV5-1 and TRBJ2-1, with TRBD2 matching 8 bases. Germline lookup yields CDR1 SGHRS and CDR2 YFSETQ. The V segment lost 0 bases and the J segment 7 bases; nucleotides outside the gene matches: 6. The CDR3 is 15 amino acids. The CDR3, as DNA: TGCGCCAGCAGCTTGGCCGAGGGCGGGGGGAATGAGCAGTTCTTC. Encoded protein: CASSLAEGGGNEQFF.

The chain recombines TRBV29-1 with TRBJ1-5, with TRBD1 matching over 9 bases. Germline CDR1 and CDR2: SQVTM and ANQGSEA. The CDR3 is 13 amino acids. The V and J ends lost 6 bases and 4 bases, in that order; junction bases with no gene match: 4. This CDR3 is CSVGTGRNQPQHF. The CDR3 region has the DNA TGCAGCGTGGGGACAGGGCGGAATCAGCCCCAGCATTTT.

V usage is TRBV9 and J usage is TRBJ1-2; 9 positions match TRBD1. Trimming cost V 5 bases and J 3 bases; bases outside gene matches: 8. The CDR3 extends over 15 amino acids. Germline CDR1 and CDR2: SGDLS and YYNGEE. CDR3 loop: CASRAGTGLYYGYTF. CDR3 sequence (DNA): TGTGCCAGCAGAGCCGGGACAGGGTTATACTATGGCTACACCTTC.

The J gene is TRBJ2-2, the V gene TRBV5-1, with TRBD2 as a possible D gene (6 bases). Germline values: CDR1 SGHRS, CDR2 YFSETQ. The CDR3 is made up of 16 amino acids. V gave up 5 bases and J gave up 6 bases, with 20 bases separating them. The CDR3 nucleotides read TGCGCCAGCAGAATCCAACCGGGACTCAGTCCCGGGGAGCTGTTTTTT. Amino acids: CASRIQPGLSPGELFF.

The V call is TRBV7-8, the J call TRBJ2-3; 12 bases are a match to TRBD2. Germline CDR1 SGHVS, CDR2 FQNEAQ. V shed 7 bases and J 7 bases; nucleotides not matched to a gene: 18. This CDR3 has 18 residues. DNA of the CDR3: TGTGCCAGCACCCGCCAACTTCTAGCGGGAGGGCCTTCACATACGCAGTATTTT. Its translation: CASTRQLLAGGPSHTQYF. The entire variable domain, with the rest obtained from reference TRBV7-8 and TRBJ2-3, is as follows: GAGVSQSPRYKVAKRGQDVALRCDPISGHVSLFWYQQALGQGPEFLTYFQNEAQLDKSGLPSDRFFAERPEGSVSTLKIQRTQQEDSAVYLCASTRQLLAGGPSHTQYFGPGTRLTVL.

The chain is built from TRBV15 and TRBJ2-7; TRBD2 matches at 9 bases. This CDR3 contains 15 residues. CDR1 and CDR2 from the germline V gene are LNHNV and YYDKDF (reference sequence). V lost 3 bases to trimming and J lost 6 bases; unmatched junction nucleotides: 9. The CDR3 spells CATSRGGGAFREQYF. Here the CDR3 DNA reads TGTGCCACCAGCAGGGGCGGGGGGGCCTTTCGCGAGCAGTACTTC.

This clone showed up just a few times. This sequence joins TRBV6-1 and TRBJ1-1; no definite D call. Germline V gene sequence: CDR1 MNHNS, CDR2 SASEGT. V lost 10 bases, J lost 2 bases, and 11 bases lay in between. The CDR3 loop spans 12 amino acids. Written as DNA, the CDR3 is TGTGCCACCACCGCAGGCAACACTGAAGCTTTCTTT. Translation gives CATTAGNTEAFF.

V is TRBV11-1 and J is TRBJ2-1, with TRBD2 matching 9 bases. The V gene's germline CDR1 is SGHAT and CDR2 FQDESV (reference sequence). The CDR3 runs 17 residues. Trimming removed 5 bases from V and 5 bases from J; junction bases left unmatched: 13. CDR3 in amino acids: CASSPRTSASLHNEQFF. The CDR3, as DNA: TGTGCCAGCAGCCCGAGGACTAGCGCGTCATTACACAATGAGCAGTTCTTC. The full variable domain, in which reference TRBV11-1 and TRBJ2-1 provide the parts outside the CDR3, is EAEVAQSPRYKITEKSQAVAFWCDPISGHATLYWYRQILGQGPELLVQFQDESVVDDSQLPKDRFSAERLKGVDSTLKIQPAELGDSAMYLCASSPRTSASLHNEQFFGPGTRLTVL.

In its sample, this clone was seen a few times. The chain combines TRBV5-6 with TRBJ1-2; D is perhaps TRBD1 (5 bases). The V end was cut by 3 bases, the J end by 1 base, with 16 bases between. Looked up from germline, CDR1 is SGHDT and CDR2 is YYEEEE. The CDR3 has 16 residues. In DNA, the CDR3 is TGTGCCAGCAGCTCCGAAATGGAGGGGCATAACTATGGCTACACCTTC. It is translated as CASSSEMEGHNYGYTF.